What follows describes a single TCR beta chain. These data originate in a study of blood T cell repertoires in COVID-19. Background on the study: Italy, Spain and the United States were the sources of the convalescent and acute COVID-19 samples. Nucleic acid was either cDNA or gDNA, and it came from T cells, B-cell-depleted T cells, or PBMCs.

In the authors' workflow: By means of reference gene primer amplification, nucleated cell counts were estimated. This table comes from immunoSEQ multiplex PCR, and its TCRdb copy is limited to in-frame clones, with some not included. From that table come the V and J calls and clone size; the DNA was used to work out D and trimming. The data hold about 260,000 clones, with less than 90% observed a single time. CDR3 length: 16 residues. Germline CDR1 reads SGHTA; CDR2 reads FQGTGA. The V gene end was trimmed by 6 bases and the J gene end by 4 bases; junction bases not matched to a gene: 7. The TCR sequence derives from a man aged 55 to 70 who had recovered from COVID-19. Sequencing used peripheral blood. The V and J genes are TRBV7-3 and TRBJ2-2; 11 bases fit TRBD1. This CDR3 reads CASRSTGTGGTGELFF. CDR3 sequence (DNA): TGTGCCAGCAGATCGACCGGGACAGGGGGCACCGGGGAGCTGTTTTTT.